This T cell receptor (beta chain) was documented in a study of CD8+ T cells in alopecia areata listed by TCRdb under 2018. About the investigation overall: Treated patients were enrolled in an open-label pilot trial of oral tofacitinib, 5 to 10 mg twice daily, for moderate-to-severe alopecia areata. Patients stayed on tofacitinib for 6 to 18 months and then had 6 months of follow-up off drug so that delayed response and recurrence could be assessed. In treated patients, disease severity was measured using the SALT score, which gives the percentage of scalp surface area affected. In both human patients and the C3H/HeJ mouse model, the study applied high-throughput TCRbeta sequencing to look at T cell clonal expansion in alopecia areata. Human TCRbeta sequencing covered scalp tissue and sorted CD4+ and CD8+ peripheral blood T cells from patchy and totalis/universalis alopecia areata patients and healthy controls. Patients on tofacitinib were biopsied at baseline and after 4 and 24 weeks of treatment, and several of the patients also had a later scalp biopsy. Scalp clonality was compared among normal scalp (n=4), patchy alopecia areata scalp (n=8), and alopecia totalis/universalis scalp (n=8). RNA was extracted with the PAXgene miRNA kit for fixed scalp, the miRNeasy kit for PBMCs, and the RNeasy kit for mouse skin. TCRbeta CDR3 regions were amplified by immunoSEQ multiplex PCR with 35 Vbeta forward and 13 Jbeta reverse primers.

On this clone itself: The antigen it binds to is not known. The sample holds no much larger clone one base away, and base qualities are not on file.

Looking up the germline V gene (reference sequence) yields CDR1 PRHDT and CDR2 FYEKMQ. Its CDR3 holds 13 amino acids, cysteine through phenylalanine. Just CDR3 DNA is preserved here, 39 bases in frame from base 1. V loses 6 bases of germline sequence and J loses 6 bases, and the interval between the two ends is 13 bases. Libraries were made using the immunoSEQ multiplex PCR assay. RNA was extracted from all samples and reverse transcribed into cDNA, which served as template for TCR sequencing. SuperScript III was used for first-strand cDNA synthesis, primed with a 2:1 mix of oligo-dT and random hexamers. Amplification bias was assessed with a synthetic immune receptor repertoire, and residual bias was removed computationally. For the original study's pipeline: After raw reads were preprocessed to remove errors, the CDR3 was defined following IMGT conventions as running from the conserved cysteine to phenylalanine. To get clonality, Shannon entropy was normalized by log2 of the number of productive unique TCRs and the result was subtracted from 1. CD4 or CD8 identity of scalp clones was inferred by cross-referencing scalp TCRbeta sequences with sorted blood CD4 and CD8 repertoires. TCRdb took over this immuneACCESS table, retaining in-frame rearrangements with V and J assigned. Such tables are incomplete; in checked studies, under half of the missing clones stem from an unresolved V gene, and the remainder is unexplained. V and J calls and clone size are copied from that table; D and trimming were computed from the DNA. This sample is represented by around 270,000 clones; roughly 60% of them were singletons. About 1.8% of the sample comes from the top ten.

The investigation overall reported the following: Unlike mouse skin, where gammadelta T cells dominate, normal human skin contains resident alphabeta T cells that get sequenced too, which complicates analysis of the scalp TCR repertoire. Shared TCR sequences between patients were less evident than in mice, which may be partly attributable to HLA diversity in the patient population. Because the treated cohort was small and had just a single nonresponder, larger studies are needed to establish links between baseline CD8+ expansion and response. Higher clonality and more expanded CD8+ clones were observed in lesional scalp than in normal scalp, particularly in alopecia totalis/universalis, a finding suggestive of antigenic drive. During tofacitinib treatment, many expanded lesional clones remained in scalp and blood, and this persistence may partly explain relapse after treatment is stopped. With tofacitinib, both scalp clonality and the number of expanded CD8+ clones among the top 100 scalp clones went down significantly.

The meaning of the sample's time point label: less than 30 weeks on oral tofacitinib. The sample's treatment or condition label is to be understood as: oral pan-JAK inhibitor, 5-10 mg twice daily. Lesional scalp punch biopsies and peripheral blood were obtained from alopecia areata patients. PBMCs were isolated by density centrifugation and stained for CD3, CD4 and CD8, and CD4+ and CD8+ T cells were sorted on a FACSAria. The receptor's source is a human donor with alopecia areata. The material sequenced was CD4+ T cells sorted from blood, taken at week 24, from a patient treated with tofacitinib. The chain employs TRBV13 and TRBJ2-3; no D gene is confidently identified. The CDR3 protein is CASRDGFWDTQYF. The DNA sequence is TGTGCCAGCAGGGACGGGTTTTGGGATACGCAGTATTTT.